A selection of T cell receptor beta chains follows, all from one sample in a study of identical twins. TCRdb processed the 5' RACE reads anew with MiXCR; each CDR3 protein has one entry. The sample contains some 900,000 distinct CDR3 sequences, approximately 13% of which appear only once. A further study also used this sample, focusing on yellow fever vaccine responses in identical twins.

The sample comprised PBMCs. The origin of the receptors is a woman between 18 and 30 years old in good health. CDR3s include the opening cysteine and the closing phenylalanine or tryptophan. D genes are given only for firm matches. The size of a clone is reported for some rows only, either as once, few or many, or as a class for expanded clones.

TRBJ1-2	.	many	TRBV9	CASSVREGINYGYTF	TGTGCCAGCAGCGTTAGGGAAGGGATTAACTATGGCTACACCTTC
TRBJ2-7	.	many	TRBV15	CATSRDGREQYF	TGTGCCACCAGCAGAGATGGACGCGAGCAGTACTTC
TRBJ2-1	.	many	TRBV12-3/TRBV12-4	CASREYNEQFF	TGTGCCAGCAGGGAATACAATGAGCAGTTCTTC
TRBJ2-2	TRBD2	few	TRBV6-1	CASRNPGVAGNTGELFF	TGTGCCAGCAGAAACCCCGGGGTAGCGGGGAACACCGGGGAGCTGTTTTTT
TRBJ1-5	TRBD1	few	TRBV6-5	CASSYATGATTPSNQPQHF	TGTGCCAGCAGTTACGCAACAGGGGCCACCACGCCGAGCAATCAGCCCCAGCATTTT
TRBJ1-2	.	few	TRBV20-1	CSARVGGYTF	TGCAGTGCTAGAGTAGGCGGCTACACCTTC
TRBJ1-5	.	few	TRBV12-3/TRBV12-4	CASSNRRVQPQHF	TGTGCCAGCAGTAACAGAAGGGTTCAGCCCCAGCATTTT
TRBJ2-4	TRBD1	.	TRBV20-1	CSARRDRGDGKNIQYF	TGCAGTGCTAGACGGGACAGGGGAGATGGCAAAAACATTCAGTACTTC
TRBJ2-5	TRBD1	few	TRBV5-4	CASSLRGQVQETQYF	TGTGCCAGCAGCTTGAGGGGACAGGTACAAGAGACCCAGTACTTC
TRBJ2-2	.	many	TRBV7-9	CASSLERENTGELFF	TGTGCCAGCAGCTTAGAAAGGGAGAACACCGGGGAGCTGTTTTTT
TRBJ1-6	.	few	TRBV3-1	CASSQAQGLDSPLHF	TGTGCCAGCAGCCAAGCACAGGGCTTGGATTCACCCCTCCACTTT
TRBJ2-1	.	.	TRBV4-1	CASSVRALNEQFF	TGCGCCAGCAGCGTAAGAGCTCTCAATGAGCAGTTCTTC
TRBJ2-1	.	few	TRBV12-3/TRBV12-4	CASSLRLAPESREQFF	TGTGCCAGCAGTTTAAGGCTAGCCCCAGAATCAAGAGAGCAGTTCTTC
TRBJ2-3	TRBD2	.	TRBV5-6	CASSGGLAASTDTQYF	TGTGCCAGCAGCGGCGGACTAGCGGCCAGCACAGATACGCAGTATTTT
TRBJ2-5	TRBD2	.	TRBV3-1	CATSQETRGGLWETQYF	TGTGCCACCTCCCAAGAAACCCGGGGGGGCCTGTGGGAGACCCAGTACTTC
TRBJ2-5	.	once	TRBV5-1	CASSLGLVADQETQYF	TGCGCCAGCAGCTTGGGGTTGGTTGCGGACCAAGAGACCCAGTACTTC
TRBJ2-2	.	.	TRBV3-1	CASSLANHPTGELFF	TGTGCCAGCAGCCTGGCAAATCACCCCACCGGGGAGCTGTTTTTT
TRBJ2-5	TRBD2	few	TRBV10-2	CASSESGLAGVKAETQYF	TGCGCCAGCAGTGAGTCCGGACTAGCGGGAGTGAAGGCCGAGACCCAGTACTTC
TRBJ2-7	TRBD2	.	TRBV2	CASRRGLAEPQPYEQYF	TGTGCCAGCAGGAGGGGACTAGCGGAACCCCAGCCCTACGAGCAGTACTTC
TRBJ1-1	TRBD1	few	TRBV5-5	CASSLEGQVRNTEAFF	TGTGCCAGCAGCTTGGAGGGACAGGTTAGGAACACTGAAGCTTTCTTT
TRBJ2-1	TRBD2	many	TRBV6-4	CASSAIAGRSYNEQFF	TGTGCCAGCAGCGCGATAGCGGGGAGATCCTACAATGAGCAGTTCTTC
TRBJ2-5	.	many	TRBV2	CASSVGRGQETQYF	TGTGCCAGCAGTGTGGGGCGCGGCCAAGAGACCCAGTACTTC
TRBJ2-1	.	few	TRBV9	CASSFAGKEGEQFF	TGTGCCAGCAGCTTTGCGGGGAAGGAAGGTGAGCAGTTCTTC
TRBJ2-7	TRBD2	.	TRBV14	CASSQGTLAGVGPPYEQYF	TGTGCCAGCAGCCAAGGGACACTAGCGGGAGTCGGACCCCCCTACGAGCAGTACTTC
TRBJ1-5	.	.	TRBV29-1	CSVERDSNQPQHF	TGCAGCGTTGAAAGGGACAGCAATCAGCCCCAGCATTTT
TRBJ1-2	.	.	TRBV29-1	CSPVGGYTF	TGCAGCCCCGTCGGTGGCTACACCTTC
TRBJ2-6	.	few	TRBV10-3	CATLGSRASSGANVLTF	TGTGCCACCCTTGGCTCCAGGGCGTCCTCTGGGGCCAACGTCCTGACTTTC
TRBJ2-1	.	.	TRBV5-8	CASSSKIKGWDEQFF	TGTGCCAGCAGCTCCAAGATTAAAGGTTGGGATGAGCAGTTCTTC
TRBJ1-2	TRBD1	many	TRBV6-1	CASRNTGTGDDGYTF	TGTGCCAGCAGAAATACCGGGACAGGGGACGATGGCTACACCTTC
TRBJ2-2	.	many	TRBV6-1	CASKGGNTGELFF	TGTGCCAGCAAGGGCGGGAACACCGGGGAGCTGTTTTTT
TRBJ2-3	TRBD2	.	TRBV20-1	CSARRTSGELGDTQYF	TGCAGTGCCAGGAGGACTAGCGGGGAGTTAGGAGATACGCAGTATTTT
TRBJ2-3	.	few	TRBV3-1	CASSQEPYTTLEGNTQYF	TGTGCCAGCAGCCAAGAGCCATACACGACCTTGGAGGGAAATACGCAGTATTTT
TRBJ2-7	TRBD1	few	TRBV10-3	CAISESRTGSSYEQYF	TGTGCCATCAGTGAGTCTAGGACAGGGAGCTCCTACGAGCAGTACTTC